A single sample gave rise to the 16 T cell receptor beta chains below, sequenced in a study of blood T cell repertoires in COVID-19. Sequencing was performed with immunoSEQ multiplex PCR; in TCRdb, only in-frame clones are kept and a portion is missing. Among about 180,000 clones listed, about 82% were seen once. The sequencing input was PBMCs or T cells enriched from blood (not recorded which). The source of these receptors is a woman in her twenties or thirties who had recovered from COVID-19.

J is TRBJ2-7 and V is TRBV3-1 (or the pseudogene TRBV3-2); 10 positions agree with TRBD1. V dropped 3 bases and J dropped 1; count of bases not matched to a gene: 3. Germline V gene lookup returns CDR1 LGHDT and CDR2 YNNKEL (reference sequence). This CDR3 is 15 amino acids long. Here the CDR3 DNA reads TGTGCCAGCAGCCACTTGGGACAGGGGTCCTACGAGCAGTACTTC. Residues: CASSHLGQGSYEQYF.

The chain carries TRBV10-3 and TRBJ2-7; possibly TRBD1 for D (5 bases). The CDR3 has 14 amino acids. Germline CDR1 is ENHRY and CDR2 is SYGVKD. Deletions cut 7 bases from V and 0 bases from J, with 13 bases between. The CDR3 is CAINIQGYSYEQYF. In DNA, the CDR3 is TGTGCCATCAACATCCAGGGTTACTCCTACGAGCAGTACTTC.

The chain couples TRBV12-3 or TRBV12-4 to TRBJ1-2; unclear D gene. Trimming took off 7 bases at V and 5 bases at J, with 14 bases between the two ends. The CDR3 has 13 amino acids. The DNA for the CDR3 is TGTGCCAGCAATGGTGGCTCTCTTTATGGCTACACCTTC. Translating it yields CASNGGSLYGYTF.

The chain recombines TRBV28 with TRBJ2-7; unclear D gene. The CDR3 covers 12 residues. Germline V gives CDR1 MDHEN, CDR2 SYDVKM. The germline V and J ends were trimmed by 3 bases and 2 bases, with 5 bases remaining between them. CDR3 loop: CASSFIPYEQYF. As DNA, the CDR3 is TGTGCCAGCAGTTTCATTCCCTACGAGCAGTACTTC.

The chain employs TRBV10-3 and TRBJ2-1; no firm D call. V gave up 10 bases and J gave up 1 base, with 17 bases separating them. The CDR3 totals 15 residues. Germline CDR1 is ENHRY and CDR2 is SYGVKD. CDR3 amino acids: CAKLQAVVSYNEQFF. Here the CDR3 DNA reads TGTGCCAAACTTCAAGCCGTGGTGTCCTACAATGAGCAGTTCTTC.

In this sample, this clone turned up a few times. The V call is TRBV5-6, the J call TRBJ1-6, with D maybe TRBD1 (5 bases). Germline CDR1 reads SGHDT; CDR2 reads YYEEEE. CDR3 length: 13 amino acids. V dropped 1 base and J dropped 9 bases, with 8 bases sitting between them. CDR3: CASSLWGVSPLHF. CDR3 DNA sequence: TGTGCCAGCAGCTTGTGGGGGGTTTCACCCCTCCACTTT.

V and J are TRBV5-5 and TRBJ2-7; 9 bases agree with TRBD2. V was clipped by 4 bases and J by 0 bases; unmatched bases: 11. Germline CDR1 and CDR2: SGHKS and YYEKEE (reference sequence). The CDR3 totals 17 residues. For the CDR3, the DNA is TGTGCCAGCAGCCGAGCGACTAGCGGCCAAAGCTCCTACGAGCAGTACTTC. Its protein product is CASSRATSGQSSYEQYF. Supplemented by reference TRBV5-5 and TRBJ2-7, the full variable domain reads DAGVTQSPTHLIKTRGQQVTLRCSPISGHKSVSWYQQVLGQGPQFIFQYYEKEERGRGNFPDRFSARQFPNYSSELNVNALLLGDSALYLCASSRATSGQSSYEQYFGPGTRLTVT.

A few counts support this clone. The V gene is TRBV15, the J gene TRBJ2-2, with 9 bases identical to TRBD2. The CDR3 is 15 amino acids. Trimming took 6 bases from V and 6 from J; bases not matched to a gene: 8. In germline, CDR1 is LNHNV, CDR2 YYDKDF (reference sequence). CDR3: CATRTAGGSPGELFF. The CDR3 coding sequence is TGTGCCACCAGGACAGCGGGGGGCTCCCCCGGGGAGCTGTTTTTT.

The V gene is TRBV11-3, the J gene TRBJ2-3, with D possibly being TRBD2 (5 bases). This CDR3 region has 15 residues. Germline CDR1 SGHNT, CDR2 YENEEA. V was cut by 8 bases and J by 2 bases, with 17 bases left in between. The CDR3 nucleotides are TGTGCCAGCCTTCTAGATGCGGGTCTCACAGATACGCAGTATTTT. Its translation is CASLLDAGLTDTQYF.

The chain links TRBV28 to TRBJ2-1; no reliable D call. Germline V CDR1 and CDR2: MDHEN, SYDVKM. Trimming removed 3 bases at V and 4 bases at J, with 16 bases between. The CDR3 has 16 residues. The CDR3 loop reads CASSFFGSREYNEQFF. For the CDR3, the DNA is TGTGCCAGCAGTTTTTTCGGGTCCCGAGAATACAATGAGCAGTTCTTC.

The V and J genes are TRBV28 and TRBJ2-1; 8 bases map to TRBD1. The CDR3 loop spans 17 amino acids. CDR1 is MDHEN, CDR2 SYDVKM, per germline. The trim removed 1 base at V and 0 bases at J, leaving 5 bases unmatched. CDR3 sequence (DNA): TGTGCCAGCAGTTTATTCCCCCAGGGGGCCTCCTACAATGAGCAGTTCTTC. Protein sequence: CASSLFPQGASYNEQFF.

The V call is TRBV27, the J call TRBJ2-3; D is unresolved. The CDR3 has 14 residues. Germline-derived CDR1 and CDR2 are MNHEY and SMNVEV (reference sequence). The V and J ends lost 2 bases and 2 bases respectively, with 8 bases between them. CDR3 bases: TGTGCCAGCAGTTTAATCGGTGACACAGATACGCAGTATTTT. Protein sequence: CASSLIGDTDTQYF.

This clone was observed a few times. The chain has TRBV5-4 and TRBJ1-1; D is unclear. CDR1 and CDR2 (germline): SGHNT, YYREEE (reference sequence). The CDR3 runs to 15 residues. Between the trimmed V and J ends, which lost 0 bases and 0 bases, there was a span of 9 bases. The CDR3 loop reads CASSLARRLNTEAFF. CDR3 DNA sequence: TGTGCCAGCAGCTTGGCACGGCGGCTGAACACTGAAGCTTTCTTT. Full variable domain (outside the CDR3, taken from reference TRBV5-4 and TRBJ1-1): ETGVTQSPTHLIKTRGQQVTLRCSSQSGHNTVSWYQQALGQGPQFIFQYYREEENGRGNFPPRFSGLQFPNYSSELNVNALELDDSALYLCASSLARRLNTEAFFGQGTRLTVV.

The V call is TRBV5-1, the J call TRBJ2-1; maybe TRBD1 (6 bases). CDR3 length: 15 residues. V lost 1 base and J lost 0, with 8 bases in between. Germline lookup yields CDR1 SGHRS and CDR2 YFSETQ. For the CDR3, the DNA is TGCGCCAGCAGCTTGACAGGGCTCTCCTACAATGAGCAGTTCTTC. This translates into CASSLTGLSYNEQFF.

The CDR3 coding sequence is TGTGCCAGCAGTGAATCCGGGGAGGGCAATCAGCCCCAGCATTTT. Translation: CASSESGEGNQPQHF. The V and J genes are TRBV25-1 and TRBJ1-5; D call uncertain. Trimming cost V 1 base and J 2 bases, with 9 bases left between them. Germline assignment: CDR1 MGHDK and CDR2 SYGVNS. The length of the CDR3 is 15 residues. Full variable domain (remainder filled in from reference TRBV25-1 and TRBJ1-5): EADIYQTPRYLVIGTGKKITLECSQTMGHDKMYWYQQDPGMELHLIHYSYGVNSTEKGDLSSESTVSRIRTEHFPLTLESARPSHTSQYLCASSESGEGNQPQHFGDGTRLSIL.

This clone was seen just once. V and J are TRBV9 and TRBJ1-3, with TRBD1 matching over 10 bases. The CDR3 loop spans 19 amino acids. Germline values: CDR1 SGDLS, CDR2 YYNGEE. Trimming cost V 2 bases and J 1 base; bases outside gene matches: 12. In DNA form, the CDR3 reads TGTGCCAGCAGCGTCCTAGCCGGGACAGGGGTTTCGTCTGGAAACACCATATATTTT. Its protein product is CASSVLAGTGVSSGNTIYF.